The 16 T cell receptor beta chains below all came from one sample that was sequenced in a study of cytomegalovirus exposure and HLA in healthy donors. The primer mix had 60 Vbeta and 13 Jbeta primers. Repertoires were generated with immunoSEQ multiplex PCR, while TCRdb's copy carries only in-frame clones and drops some. This sample has some 94,000 clones, with over 65% found just once. What was sequenced was PBMCs. All receptors come from a man aged 35-49 years in good health and CMV-seronegative.

This sequence joins TRBV5-4 and TRBJ2-7; D might be TRBD2 (5 bases). Germline loops: CDR1 SGHNT, CDR2 YYREEE (reference sequence). The V gene lost 1 base and the J gene lost 4 bases, with 12 bases spanning the gap. This CDR3 has 14 amino acids. The CDR3 spells CASSLRGSGYEQYF. CDR3 coding DNA: TGTGCCAGCAGCTTGCGGGGTAGTGGTTACGAGCAGTACTTC.

This clone was recorded a few times. The chain uses TRBV7-9 and TRBJ1-5; TRBD1 matches at 7 bases. With 2 bases clipped from V and 4 bases from J, the junction kept 2 bases outside the gene matches. Germline assignment: CDR1 SEHNR and CDR2 FQNEAQ (reference sequence). The CDR3 sequence is 14 residues long. CDR3 nucleotide sequence: TGTGCCAGCAGCTTACAGGGGGAGAATCAGCCCCAGCATTTT. Its translation: CASSLQGENQPQHF.

This clone appeared a few times. V is TRBV5-1 and J is TRBJ2-1, with 7 bases fitting TRBD2. CDR3 length equals 14 residues. Germline values: CDR1 SGHRS, CDR2 YFSETQ. V shed 6 bases and J 3 bases; nucleotides not matched to a gene: 6. In nucleotides, the CDR3 is TGCGCCAGCAATTTAGGCGGGGGCTACAATGAGCAGTTCTTC. This encodes CASNLGGGYNEQFF.

The chain couples TRBV27 to TRBJ1-1; no reliable D call. This CDR3 contains 12 residues. The V and J ends lost 3 bases and 7 bases respectively, with 9 bases between them. Germline lookup yields CDR1 MNHEY and CDR2 SMNVEV (reference sequence). The CDR3 region has the DNA TGTGCCAGCAGTTTGTCGGTTGGTGAAGCTTTCTTT. Its protein is CASSLSVGEAFF.

The J gene is TRBJ2-2, the V gene TRBV5-6; D is unresolved. There are 15 residues in the CDR3. The germline V and J ends were trimmed by 1 base and 2 bases, with 9 bases remaining between them. Germline V gene sequence: CDR1 SGHDT, CDR2 YYEEEE. The CDR3 DNA reads as TGTGCCAGCAGCTTGACGGTCCACAACACCGGGGAGCTGTTTTTT. As protein: CASSLTVHNTGELFF.

The table lists this clone with a count of one. The gene calls are TRBV5-1 and TRBJ2-1, with 10 bases lining up with TRBD2. The CDR3 is made up of 15 amino acids. The germline V gene has CDR1 SGHRS and CDR2 YFSETQ. After removal of 5 bases from V and 7 bases from J, the junction contained 9 bases not matched to a gene. The CDR3 sequence is CASSRERGGYNEQFF. In DNA form, the CDR3 reads TGCGCCAGCAGTCGAGAGCGGGGGGGCTATAATGAGCAGTTCTTC.

V usage is TRBV29-1 and J usage is TRBJ2-1, with 12 bases identical to TRBD2. The CDR3 runs to 17 residues. The V gene's germline CDR1 is SQVTM and CDR2 ANQGSEA. V lost 1 base to trimming and J lost 0 bases; unmatched junction nucleotides: 4. The CDR3 protein is CSVEGLAGVRSYNEQFF. CDR3 nucleotides: TGCAGCGTTGAAGGACTAGCGGGAGTACGCTCCTACAATGAGCAGTTCTTC.

This clone occurred once. The chain joins TRBV7-9 to TRBJ2-2; 11 bases align to TRBD1. The germline CDR1 and CDR2 sequences are SEHNR and FQNEAQ (reference sequence). This CDR3 has 16 amino acids. V was clipped by 6 bases and J by 4 bases; unmatched bases: 7. This chain's CDR3 is CASSPSGTGGTGELFF. CDR3 in DNA: TGTGCCAGCAGTCCCTCCGGGACAGGGGGCACCGGGGAGCTGTTTTTT.

This clone showed up just once. The V gene is TRBV19, the J gene TRBJ2-3; 7 positions agree with TRBD2. Losses at the gene ends were 7 bases for V and 0 bases for J; bases not matched to a gene: 10. Germline V gene sequence: CDR1 LNHDA, CDR2 SQIVND (reference sequence). This CDR3 is 16 amino acids long. In DNA, the CDR3 is TGTGCCAGTAAACCCCGGGCTAGCGGTAGCACAGATACGCAGTATTTT. Translation gives CASKPRASGSTDTQYF.

The rearrangement uses TRBV7-8 and TRBJ2-7; 7 bases agree with TRBD1. The CDR3 totals 14 residues. Germline values: CDR1 SGHVS, CDR2 FQNEAQ. The ends lost 8 bases at V and 0 bases at J; junction bases unmatched: 7. The CDR3 reads CASGRDSFSYEQYF. As DNA, the CDR3 is TGTGCCAGCGGCCGGGACAGCTTCTCCTACGAGCAGTACTTC.

The CDR3 spells CASSLGARTTNEKLFF. CDR3 DNA sequence: TGTGCCAGCAGTTTAGGGGCCCGCACAACTAATGAAAAACTGTTTTTT. This chain links TRBV28 with TRBJ1-4; a weak D match, TRBD1 (5 bases). Per the germline V gene, CDR1 is MDHEN and CDR2 is SYDVKM. The CDR3 is made up of 16 amino acids. Trimming removed 2 bases from V and 0 bases from J, with 10 bases in between.

This clone came up once. CDR3 nucleotide sequence: TGCGCCAGCAGCCAAGCTACAGGGGGCGCGGTTGGGGGCTACACCTTC. It codes for CASSQATGGAVGGYTF. The rearrangement links TRBV4-1 to TRBJ1-2, with 9 bases lining up with TRBD1. The length of the CDR3 is 16 residues. V was clipped by 1 base and J by 8 bases; unmatched bases: 11. Germline values: CDR1 MGHRA, CDR2 YSYEKL.

This clone appeared once. The chain recombines TRBV28 with TRBJ1-2; 7 bases agree with TRBD1. Germline lookup yields CDR1 MDHEN and CDR2 SYDVKM. Trimming removed 3 bases from V and 0 bases from J; junction bases left unmatched: 7. The CDR3 runs to 16 residues. Here the CDR3 DNA reads TGTGCCAGCAGTTTTCTCGACAGGGCTACTAACTATGGCTACACCTTC. It specifies CASSFLDRATNYGYTF.

This chain connects TRBV5-4 to TRBJ1-3, with 7 nucleotides matching TRBD1. The CDR3 sequence is 13 residues long. V was clipped by 0 bases and J by 7 bases; unmatched bases: 1. Germline V gene data show CDR1 as SGHNT and CDR2 as YYREEE (reference sequence). This chain's CDR3 is CASSLDRGNTIYF. The CDR3 DNA follows: TGTGCCAGCAGCTTGGACAGGGGTAACACCATATATTTT.

This clone was recorded once. This chain joins TRBV2 and TRBJ1-4, with 7 bases that match TRBD1. The germline CDR1 and CDR2 sequences are SNHLY and FYNNEI. The length of the CDR3 is 15 residues. J lost 2 bases, V lost 6 bases, and 6 bases had no gene match. The DNA for the CDR3 is TGTGCCAGCAGGGAAACAGGGGCGACTAATGAAAAACTGTTTTTT. This codes for CASRETGATNEKLFF.

The rearrangement joins TRBV5-6 to TRBJ2-6; D gene uncertain. CDR1 and CDR2 (germline): SGHDT, YYEEEE. This CDR3 is 13 amino acids long. V shed 2 bases and J shed 2 bases, with 2 bases lying between them. In nucleotides, the CDR3 is TGTGCCAGCAGCTTCACTGGGGCCAACGTCCTGACTTTC. Its protein is CASSFTGANVLTF.